Following are 30 T cell receptor beta chains from one sample sequenced in a study of blood T cell repertoires in COVID-19. Only in-frame clones appear in the TCRdb table, and some are missing; sequencing was by immunoSEQ multiplex PCR. The table lists some 77,000 clones, roughly 89% of them singletons. Sequencing used peripheral blood. Receptors originate from a man aged 30 to 45 with acute or convalescent COVID-19.

The chain combines TRBV2 with TRBJ2-1; TRBD2 aligns across 9 bases. Germline CDR1 and CDR2: SNHLY and FYNNEI. This CDR3 has 17 amino acids. The junction had 12 bases not matched to a gene; V was cut back by 6 bases and J by 3 bases. The CDR3 DNA reads TGTGCCAGCAGCCGGCGGCCAGGGACTAGCTACTACAATGAGCAGTTCTTC. As protein: CASSRRPGTSYYNEQFF.

The V and J genes are TRBV10-2 and TRBJ2-2; TRBD1 is a possible D gene (5 bases). This CDR3 has 15 amino acids. CDR1 and CDR2 (germline): WSHSY, SAAADI. Trimming stripped 4 bases from V and 1 base from J, with 10 bases between. The CDR3 is CASSVKGMNTGELFF. In DNA form, the CDR3 reads TGCGCCAGCAGTGTAAAGGGGATGAACACCGGGGAGCTGTTTTTT.

This chain joins TRBV5-1 and TRBJ2-3, with TRBD1 identical over 7 bases. In germline, CDR1 is SGHRS, CDR2 YFSETQ. After removal of 2 bases from V and 1 base from J, the junction contained 7 bases not matched to a gene. CDR3 length equals 16 residues. In DNA, the CDR3 is TGCGCCAGCAGCTTACCCCTTGGGACAGGCACAGATACGCAGTATTTT. It specifies CASSLPLGTGTDTQYF.

This clone was detected only once. The gene calls are TRBV28 and TRBJ1-6; D uncertain. This CDR3 region has 13 residues. The germline V and J ends were trimmed by 5 bases and 7 bases, with 9 bases remaining between them. CDR1 and CDR2 (germline): MDHEN, SYDVKM. CDR3 in DNA: TGTGCCAGCAGTCCCGCGGGGAATTCACCCCTCCACTTT. Encoded protein: CASSPAGNSPLHF.

This clone has only a few counts. J is TRBJ1-1 and V is TRBV10-1, with D uncertain. The V and J ends lost 5 bases and 3 bases respectively, with 4 bases between them. Germline CDR1 and CDR2: WNHNN and SYGVQD (reference sequence). The CDR3 has 11 residues. CDR3 DNA sequence: TGCGCCAGCAGTCAGGACACTGAAGCTTTCTTT. It yields the protein CASSQDTEAFF.

This rearrangement joins TRBV11-2 to TRBJ2-3; possibly TRBD1 for D (6 bases). CDR3 size: 15 residues. The germline V gene has CDR1 SGHAT and CDR2 FQNNGV. Trimming shortened V by 1 base and J by 5 bases, and 13 bases separated the two germline ends. The CDR3 nucleotides read TGTGCCAGCAGCTTAGGGGGGCGAGAAATAGATACGCAGTATTTT. Translated: CASSLGGREIDTQYF.

This clone was seen many times. V is TRBV28 and J is TRBJ2-2, with 10 bases that match TRBD1. The length of the CDR3 is 14 residues. V gave up 2 bases and J gave up 6 bases; unmatched junction bases: 0. Germline V CDR1 and CDR2: MDHEN, SYDVKM. The CDR3 DNA reads as TGTGCCAGCAGTTTAGGACAGGGGGCCGGGGAGCTGTTTTTT. Encoded protein: CASSLGQGAGELFF.

Here the CDR3 reads CASSEAARQGVYEQYF. As DNA, the CDR3 is TGTGCCAGCAGTGAGGCTGCGAGACAGGGCGTTTACGAGCAGTACTTC. The V call is TRBV6-1, the J call TRBJ2-7, with 7 bases aligning to TRBD1. After removal of 3 bases from V and 4 bases from J, the junction contained 12 bases not matched to a gene. The CDR3 covers 16 residues. Germline V gene sequence: CDR1 MNHNS, CDR2 SASEGT.

Here the CDR3 reads CASSQTSWNEQFF. CDR3 DNA: TGCGCCAGCAGCCAAACTAGTTGGAATGAGCAGTTCTTC. The V gene is TRBV4-1, the J gene TRBJ2-1; TRBD2 is a possible D gene (5 bases). The CDR3 spans 13 residues. Deletions cut 2 bases from V and 7 bases from J, with 9 bases between. Germline V gene data show CDR1 as MGHRA and CDR2 as YSYEKL.

The chain carries TRBV7-9 and TRBJ2-5; TRBD1 might be the D (5 bases). Germline assignment: CDR1 SEHNR and CDR2 FQNEAQ (reference sequence). The V end was cut by 4 bases, the J end by 2 bases, with 8 bases between. This CDR3 comprises 13 residues. The CDR3 DNA reads as TGTGCCAGCAGCTGGCGACAGCAAGAGACCCAGTACTTC. Its translation: CASSWRQQETQYF.

In regard to this clone: Its ends do not fully match the called genes, so a read error is possible. V and J are TRBV7-7 and TRBJ1-5; D uncertain. Germline CDR1 is SSHAT and CDR2 is FNYEAQ (reference sequence). The CDR3 is 15 amino acids. The CDR3 coding sequence is TGTGCTAGCAGCCCCCCGCGTGATAGCAATCAGCCCCAGCATTTT. Translation: CASSPPRDSNQPQHF.

This clone appeared a few times. The chain couples TRBV5-1 to TRBJ2-3, with 8 positions matching TRBD2. The CDR3 totals 15 residues. Per germline, CDR1 SGHRS and CDR2 YFSETQ. Germline trimming cut 1 base from V and 5 bases from J; bases unmatched to any gene: 6. DNA for the CDR3: TGCGCCAGCAGCTTGTTAGCGGGATCAGGAGATACGCAGTATTTT. It translates to CASSLLAGSGDTQYF.

This clone has just a few counts. The rearrangement links TRBV6-1 to TRBJ2-3; TRBD2 is a possible D gene (6 bases). Between the trimmed V and J ends, which lost 0 bases and 14 bases, there was a span of 15 bases. Germline CDR1 MNHNS, CDR2 SASEGT. The CDR3 spans 13 residues. CDR3 in amino acids: CASSEAFFAGGYF. The DNA of the CDR3 is TGTGCCAGCAGTGAAGCGTTTTTCGCCGGGGGGTATTTT.

The rearrangement uses TRBV6-5 and TRBJ1-1; 8 nucleotides align to TRBD1. This CDR3 is 14 amino acids long. The trim removed 5 bases at V and 5 bases at J, leaving 7 bases unmatched. Germline loops: CDR1 MNHEY, CDR2 SVGAGI. The CDR3 nucleotides read TGTGCCAGCAGTCAACAGGGGGGCCGTACTGAAGCTTTCTTT. Translation gives CASSQQGGRTEAFF.

V gene TRBV28 combines with J gene TRBJ2-6; no definite D call. The V end was cut by 5 bases, the J end by 4 bases, with 15 bases between. CDR1 is MDHEN and CDR2 is SYDVKM in the germline V gene. The CDR3 has 16 amino acids. Here the CDR3 DNA reads TGTGCCAGCAGTCCTTTCTCTGACGGGGGGGCCAACGTCCTGACTTTC. Its translation is CASSPFSDGGANVLTF. Full variable domain (outside the CDR3, taken from reference TRBV28 and TRBJ2-6): DVKVTQSSRYLVKRTGEKVFLECVQDMDHENMFWYRQDPGLGLRLIYFSYDVKMKEKGDIPEGYSVSREKKERFSLILESASTNQTSMYLCASSPFSDGGANVLTFGAGSRLTVL.

This chain connects TRBV28 to TRBJ1-3, with D possibly being TRBD1 (6 bases). V gave up 7 bases and J gave up 2 bases, with 9 bases separating them. In germline, CDR1 is MDHEN, CDR2 SYDVKM. CDR3 length equals 13 residues. As DNA, the CDR3 is TGTGCCAGCACTCCAGGGGCTGGAAACACCATATATTTT. Its translation: CASTPGAGNTIYF.

The DNA for the CDR3 is TGTGCCACCAGTGATCCTGCGGCATATGGGGCCAACGTCCTGACTTTC. It translates to CATSDPAAYGANVLTF. The V gene is TRBV24-1, the J gene TRBJ2-6; no firm D call. V was clipped by 3 bases and J by 3 bases, with 11 bases between them. From germline, CDR1 is KGHDR and CDR2 SFDVKD. CDR3 length equals 16 residues.

The rearrangement uses TRBV7-2 and TRBJ1-4, with D hard to call. The CDR3 consists of 15 residues. Germline CDR1 is SGHTA and CDR2 is FQGNSA. V was shortened by 5 bases and J by 0 bases, with 10 bases between the two germline ends. This CDR3 is CASSTRHATNEKLFF. For the CDR3, the DNA is TGTGCCAGCAGCACCCGACACGCAACTAATGAAAAACTGTTTTTT.

In its sample, this clone was seen a few times. The V and J genes are TRBV30 and TRBJ2-7; D is uncertain. This CDR3 comprises 11 residues. Germline loops: CDR1 GTSNPN, CDR2 SVGIG (reference sequence). The V end lost 0 bases, the J end lost 3 bases, and 3 bases lay between the germline ends. CDR3 sequence reads: CAWSVFYEQYF. For the CDR3, the DNA is TGTGCCTGGAGTGTCTTCTACGAGCAGTACTTC.

The CDR3 bases are TGTGCCAGCAGTAGAATCGGACACTTCTACGAGCAGTACTTC. Its protein product is CASSRIGHFYEQYF. The chain uses TRBV27 and TRBJ2-7, with D possibly being TRBD1 (5 bases). Trimming pared 5 bases from V and 3 bases from J, leaving 14 bases between. CDR1 MNHEY and CDR2 SMNVEV come from the germline V gene (reference sequence). This CDR3 spans 14 amino acids.

The chain is built from TRBV2 and TRBJ1-4, with D unresolved. Between the trimmed V and J ends, which lost 5 bases and 8 bases, there was a span of 15 bases. Germline values: CDR1 SNHLY, CDR2 FYNNEI. CDR3 length: 14 amino acids. The CDR3 loop reads CASSFDTNSEKLFF. The DNA of the CDR3 is TGTGCCAGCAGTTTTGACACCAACTCGGAAAAACTGTTTTTT.

This CDR3 is CASTRNLGQKNIQYF. The CDR3 DNA reads TGTGCCAGCACCCGAAACTTGGGCCAAAAAAACATTCAGTACTTC. This chain links TRBV2 with TRBJ2-4, with unresolved D. The V end lost 7 bases, the J end lost 4 bases, and 17 bases lay between the germline ends. The CDR3 is 15 residues long. Germline CDR1 is SNHLY and CDR2 is FYNNEI.

This chain connects TRBV19 to TRBJ1-5; weak D call: TRBD1 (6 bases). CDR1 is LNHDA and CDR2 is SQIVND in the germline V gene (reference sequence). V was clipped by 7 bases and J by 2 bases, with 15 bases between them. CDR3 length: 15 residues. In DNA, the CDR3 is TGTGCCAGTAAAACCCTGACAGGAGGCAATCAGCCCCAGCATTTT. This codes for CASKTLTGGNQPQHF.

This clone was seen just once. The CDR3 here is CASSFANTDTQYF. The CDR3, as DNA: TGTGCCAGCAGCTTTGCGAACACAGATACGCAGTATTTT. V is TRBV5-4 and J is TRBJ2-3; D ambiguous. The V and J ends lost 2 bases and 2 bases respectively, with 6 bases between them. The V gene's germline CDR1 is SGHNT and CDR2 YYREEE (reference sequence). The CDR3 runs to 13 residues.

This clone was observed a single time. This sequence joins TRBV4-1 and TRBJ2-1; 7 bases align to TRBD1. Trimming removed 0 bases from V and 3 bases from J; junction bases left unmatched: 8. From germline, CDR1 is MGHRA and CDR2 YSYEKL. The CDR3 sequence is 17 residues long. CDR3 nucleotides: TGCGCCAGCAGCCAAGATTGGCAGGGGGTCCTCTACAATGAGCAGTTCTTC. Translation gives CASSQDWQGVLYNEQFF.

The rearrangement links TRBV3-1 (or the pseudogene TRBV3-2) to TRBJ2-1; 9 nucleotides agree with TRBD2. Germline assignment: CDR1 LGHDT and CDR2 YNNKEL (reference sequence). The ends lost 4 bases at V and 6 bases at J; junction bases unmatched: 1. CDR3 length equals 13 residues. The CDR3 here is CASSLAGANEQFF. The CDR3 nucleotides read TGTGCCAGCAGCCTAGCGGGGGCCAATGAGCAGTTCTTC.

The rearrangement joins TRBV7-2 to TRBJ2-1, with 15 bases that match TRBD2. Germline CDR1 and CDR2: SGHTA and FQGNSA. V lost 8 bases to trimming and J lost 9 bases; unmatched junction nucleotides: 8. The CDR3 covers 15 residues. As DNA, the CDR3 is TGTGCCAGCGCGCAGGGGACTAGCGGGAGGATTGAGCAGTTCTTC. This encodes CASAQGTSGRIEQFF.

V gene TRBV28 combines with J gene TRBJ1-4, with a possible D match to TRBD1 (6 bases). Germline loops: CDR1 MDHEN, CDR2 SYDVKM. This CDR3 region has 14 residues. The V gene lost 5 bases and the J gene lost 4 bases, with 11 bases spanning the gap. The CDR3 sequence is CASSITGSNEKLFF. CDR3 DNA: TGTGCCAGCAGTATAACAGGGAGTAATGAAAAACTGTTTTTT.

The V call is TRBV29-1, the J call TRBJ1-1; TRBD1 matches at 9 bases. Germline V gene sequence: CDR1 SQVTM, CDR2 ANQGSEA. The CDR3 is made up of 11 amino acids. The CDR3 is CTATGGSEAFF. DNA of the CDR3: TGCACCGCCACAGGGGGCTCCGAAGCTTTCTTT. Full variable domain (rest looked up from reference TRBV29-1 and TRBJ1-1): SAVISQKPSRDICQRGTSLTIQCQVDSQVTMMFWYRQQPGQSLTLIATANQGSEATYESGFVIDKFPISRPNLTFSTLTVSNMSPEDSSIYLCTATGGSEAFFGQGTRLTVV.

The chain combines TRBV6-6 with TRBJ2-7; D is possibly TRBD2 (6 bases). V gave up 5 bases and J gave up 9 bases, with 17 bases separating them. The CDR3 length is 13 residues. In germline, CDR1 is MNHNY, CDR2 SVGAGI (reference sequence). The chain's CDR3 is CASSAGPRWGQYF. In nucleotides, the CDR3 is TGTGCCAGCAGTGCGGGACCCCGGTGGGGGCAGTACTTC.